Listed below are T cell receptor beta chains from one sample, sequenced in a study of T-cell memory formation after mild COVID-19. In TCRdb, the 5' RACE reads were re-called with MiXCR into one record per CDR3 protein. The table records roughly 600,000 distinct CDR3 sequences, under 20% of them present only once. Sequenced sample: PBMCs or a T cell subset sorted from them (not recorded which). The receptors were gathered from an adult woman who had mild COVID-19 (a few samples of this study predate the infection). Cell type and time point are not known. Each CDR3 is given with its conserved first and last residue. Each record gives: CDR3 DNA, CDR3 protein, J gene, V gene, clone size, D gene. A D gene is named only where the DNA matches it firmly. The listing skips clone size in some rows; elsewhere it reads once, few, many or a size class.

CDR3 DNA: TGCAGCGGAAAGAGGGTGAACACTGAAGCTTTCTTT
CDR3 protein: CSGKRVNTEAFF
J gene: TRBJ1-1
V gene: TRBV29-1
clone size: .
D gene: .

CDR3 DNA: TGTGCCAGCAGTGCAGGGGCCTACTACAATGAGCAGTTCTTC
CDR3 protein: CASSAGAYYNEQFF
J gene: TRBJ2-1
V gene: TRBV2
clone size: .
D gene: .

CDR3 DNA: TGCGCCAGCAGCATAGAACGGACGGGGAGCGGGCAGTACTTC
CDR3 protein: CASSIERTGSGQYF
J gene: TRBJ2-7
V gene: TRBV5-1
clone size: .
D gene: .

CDR3 DNA: TGTGCCAGCAGGAGACAGGGGAAAGCTTTCTTT
CDR3 protein: CASRRQGKAFF
J gene: TRBJ1-1
V gene: TRBV6-5
clone size: few
D gene: TRBD1

CDR3 DNA: TGTGCCAGCAGCCAAGATCAGGGTAGCAACGAGCAGTACTTC
CDR3 protein: CASSQDQGSNEQYF
J gene: TRBJ2-7
V gene: TRBV4-2
clone size: .
D gene: .

CDR3 DNA: TGTGCCAGCAGCCCCCAGGGCTGGGCCGGGGAGCTGTTTTTT
CDR3 protein: CASSPQGWAGELFF
J gene: TRBJ2-2
V gene: TRBV7-3
clone size: few
D gene: .

CDR3 DNA: TGCAGCGTTGTTATTTCCACCGGGGAGCTGTTTTTT
CDR3 protein: CSVVISTGELFF
J gene: TRBJ2-2
V gene: TRBV29-1
clone size: few
D gene: .

CDR3 DNA: TGTGCCAGCAGTTTTGCGACTGAAGCTTTCTTT
CDR3 protein: CASSFATEAFF
J gene: TRBJ1-1
V gene: TRBV12-3/TRBV12-4
clone size: .
D gene: .

CDR3 DNA: TGCAGTGCGGGCGGGACTAGCGGAAATATCATCCCCCGCACAGATACGCAGTATTTT
CDR3 protein: CSAGGTSGNIIPRTDTQYF
J gene: TRBJ2-3
V gene: TRBV20-1
clone size: few
D gene: TRBD2

CDR3 DNA: TGTGCCAGCGAACGTCGGGGAAAAAACACTGAAGCTTTCTTT
CDR3 protein: CASERRGKNTEAFF
J gene: TRBJ1-1
V gene: TRBV11-2
clone size: .
D gene: .

CDR3 DNA: TGCGCCAGCAGCTCTTTGACAGCCCCAGATACGCAGTATTTT
CDR3 protein: CASSSLTAPDTQYF
J gene: TRBJ2-3
V gene: TRBV5-1
clone size: .
D gene: .

CDR3 DNA: TGCGCCAGCAGCGTAGGGGGTGCCGGCTATGAAGCTTTCTTT
CDR3 protein: CASSVGGAGYEAFF
J gene: TRBJ1-1
V gene: TRBV5-1
clone size: .
D gene: .

CDR3 DNA: TGTGCCAGCAGTTCGCTACAACTGGGTGGCTACACCTTC
CDR3 protein: CASSSLQLGGYTF
J gene: TRBJ1-2
V gene: TRBV12-3/TRBV12-4
clone size: few
D gene: .

CDR3 DNA: TGTGCTAGCAGCTTACGGGCTAGCGGGGGCGGAGAGACCCAGTACTTC
CDR3 protein: CASSLRASGGGETQYF
J gene: TRBJ2-5
V gene: TRBV7-7
clone size: .
D gene: TRBD2

CDR3 DNA: TGTGCCATGTCTAGCGGGATTTACAATGAGCAGTTCTTC
CDR3 protein: CAMSSGIYNEQFF
J gene: TRBJ2-1
V gene: TRBV10-3
clone size: .
D gene: TRBD2

CDR3 DNA: TGTGCCAGCAGCTTGGCAATGGGACCCATGACCCAGTACTTC
CDR3 protein: CASSLAMGPMTQYF
J gene: TRBJ2-5
V gene: TRBV7-9
clone size: once
D gene: .

CDR3 DNA: TGCAGTGCTAGTCTACGCCGCGGGGAAGAGACCCAGTACTTC
CDR3 protein: CSASLRRGEETQYF
J gene: TRBJ2-5
V gene: TRBV20-1
clone size: few
D gene: .

CDR3 DNA: TGTGCCAGCGGTGCGGGACACACAGATACGCAGTATTTT
CDR3 protein: CASGAGHTDTQYF
J gene: TRBJ2-3
V gene: TRBV9
clone size: few
D gene: .

CDR3 DNA: TGTGCCAGCAGCGTAGGAGCAGGGACGGATACGCAGTATTTT
CDR3 protein: CASSVGAGTDTQYF
J gene: TRBJ2-3
V gene: TRBV9
clone size: .
D gene: .

CDR3 DNA: TGTGCCAGCAGTTCACCGGACAGGGGGGGCAATGAGCAGTTCTTC
CDR3 protein: CASSSPDRGGNEQFF
J gene: TRBJ2-1
V gene: TRBV12-3/TRBV12-4
clone size: .
D gene: TRBD1

CDR3 DNA: TGTGCCATCTGTGGGGAGTACTCAGACACAGATACGCAGTATTTT
CDR3 protein: CAICGEYSDTDTQYF
J gene: TRBJ2-3
V gene: TRBV10-3
clone size: few
D gene: .

CDR3 DNA: TGTGCCAGCAGCTTGAGGTCGGGACTAGCCAAAAACATTCAGTACTTC
CDR3 protein: CASSLRSGLAKNIQYF
J gene: TRBJ2-4
V gene: TRBV5-6
clone size: .
D gene: .

CDR3 DNA: TGTGCCAGCAGCTCCCTGGGGACTAGCGGGAGGGCCCAGCTCTACGAGCAGTACTTC
CDR3 protein: CASSSLGTSGRAQLYEQYF
J gene: TRBJ2-7
V gene: TRBV7-9
clone size: .
D gene: TRBD2

CDR3 DNA: TGTGCCAGCAGCCCAGCGACCTCCTACGAGCAGTACTTC
CDR3 protein: CASSPATSYEQYF
J gene: TRBJ2-7
V gene: TRBV2
clone size: few
D gene: .

CDR3 DNA: TGCGCCAGCAGCCAAGATCCCGGGGGACTAGCGGGATCCTTGTACAATGAGCAGTTCTTC
CDR3 protein: CASSQDPGGLAGSLYNEQFF
J gene: TRBJ2-1
V gene: TRBV4-3
clone size: .
D gene: TRBD2

CDR3 DNA: TGTGCCAGCAGTGGCCTGACTAGCGGGAGCCACAATGAGCAGTTCTTC
CDR3 protein: CASSGLTSGSHNEQFF
J gene: TRBJ2-1
V gene: TRBV28
clone size: few
D gene: TRBD2

CDR3 DNA: TGTGCCAGCAGCTTAGCGGTCGGGACAGATAATGAAAAACTGTTTTTT
CDR3 protein: CASSLAVGTDNEKLFF
J gene: TRBJ1-4
V gene: TRBV7-9
clone size: few
D gene: TRBD1

CDR3 DNA: TGTGCCAGCAGTTATAAGGCAGGGTCATACGAGCAGTACTTC
CDR3 protein: CASSYKAGSYEQYF
J gene: TRBJ2-7
V gene: TRBV6-5
clone size: few
D gene: .

CDR3 DNA: TGTGCCAGCAGCTTAGGACTAGCGGGAGCAGCTGGGGCCAACGTCCTGACTTTC
CDR3 protein: CASSLGLAGAAGANVLTF
J gene: TRBJ2-6
V gene: TRBV7-3
clone size: .
D gene: TRBD2

CDR3 DNA: TGTGCCAGCAGTGGCGGGAACTATCAAGAGACCCAGTACTTC
CDR3 protein: CASSGGNYQETQYF
J gene: TRBJ2-5
V gene: TRBV28
clone size: few
D gene: .

CDR3 DNA: TGTGCCAGCAGTTTATTCCTTCTCTTTCGGGACAGGGGGGTCAATGAGCAGTTCTTC
CDR3 protein: CASSLFLLFRDRGVNEQFF
J gene: TRBJ2-1
V gene: TRBV12-3/TRBV12-4
clone size: .
D gene: TRBD1

CDR3 DNA: TGCGCCAGCAGGTCTAGCGGGAGGACTAGCACAGATACGCAGTATTTT
CDR3 protein: CASRSSGRTSTDTQYF
J gene: TRBJ2-3
V gene: TRBV5-1
clone size: .
D gene: TRBD2

CDR3 DNA: TGTGCCAGCGCCCGGACTAGCGGGGGGTCCCTGGGAACCGGGGAGCTGTTTTTT
CDR3 protein: CASARTSGGSLGTGELFF
J gene: TRBJ2-2
V gene: TRBV3-1
clone size: few
D gene: TRBD2

CDR3 DNA: TGTGCCAGCAGCTTAGACAGGGGCTCCTACGAGCAGTACTTC
CDR3 protein: CASSLDRGSYEQYF
J gene: TRBJ2-7
V gene: TRBV5-1
clone size: many
D gene: TRBD1

CDR3 DNA: TGTGCCAGCAGCCCCTCACGGGCAGGGACCCCCTACGAGCAGTACTTC
CDR3 protein: CASSPSRAGTPYEQYF
J gene: TRBJ2-7
V gene: TRBV21-1
clone size: few
D gene: .

CDR3 DNA: TGTGCCAGCAAGGAATACCCTAGCACAGATACGCAGTATTTT
CDR3 protein: CASKEYPSTDTQYF
J gene: TRBJ2-3
V gene: TRBV11-2
clone size: .
D gene: .

CDR3 DNA: TGTGCCAGCAGTTCGGTGGGAAGGACAGGACCTAACTATGGCTACACCTTC
CDR3 protein: CASSSVGRTGPNYGYTF
J gene: TRBJ1-2
V gene: TRBV12-3/TRBV12-4
clone size: .
D gene: TRBD1

CDR3 DNA: TGTGCCAGCAGACCACGCCTAGCGGGGGAGGGCGGGGAGCTGTTTTTT
CDR3 protein: CASRPRLAGEGGELFF
J gene: TRBJ2-2
V gene: TRBV7-6
clone size: few
D gene: TRBD2

CDR3 DNA: TGCAGTGCTAGAGTCGAGACAGGGAAACTGTTTTTT
CDR3 protein: CSARVETGKLFF
J gene: TRBJ1-4
V gene: TRBV20-1
clone size: .
D gene: TRBD1

CDR3 DNA: TGCAGCGTTGACACAGGGCTCAAAGCTAACTATGGCTACACCTTC
CDR3 protein: CSVDTGLKANYGYTF
J gene: TRBJ1-2
V gene: TRBV29-1
clone size: .
D gene: .

CDR3 DNA: TGTGCCAGCAGTCTACCGGACAGTTTATCTGGAAACACCATATATTTT
CDR3 protein: CASSLPDSLSGNTIYF
J gene: TRBJ1-3
V gene: TRBV12-3/TRBV12-4
clone size: .
D gene: .

CDR3 DNA: TGTGCCAGCAGTTACTCGACGACAGGGAATGAAGATACGCAGTATTTT
CDR3 protein: CASSYSTTGNEDTQYF
J gene: TRBJ2-3
V gene: TRBV6-5
clone size: few
D gene: TRBD1

CDR3 DNA: TGTGCCAGCAGCGAGACCGACAGGGGCGGGGAGCTGTTTTTT
CDR3 protein: CASSETDRGGELFF
J gene: TRBJ2-2
V gene: TRBV7-9
clone size: few
D gene: TRBD1

CDR3 DNA: TGCGCCAGCAGCCAAGTCCAACCGGGGAGAAAGGGCTACACCTTC
CDR3 protein: CASSQVQPGRKGYTF
J gene: TRBJ1-2
V gene: TRBV4-1
clone size: .
D gene: .

CDR3 DNA: TGTGCCAGCAGCCCGGAGCCGGACAGGGGGTCTGGAAACACCATATATTTT
CDR3 protein: CASSPEPDRGSGNTIYF
J gene: TRBJ1-3
V gene: TRBV5-6
clone size: few
D gene: TRBD1

CDR3 DNA: TGTGCCAGCAGTGAGCGGGACAGGGTCTACGAGCAGTACTTC
CDR3 protein: CASSERDRVYEQYF
J gene: TRBJ2-7
V gene: TRBV6-6
clone size: .
D gene: TRBD1

CDR3 DNA: TGCGCCAGCAAGGCGGCTTGGGGCACAGATACGCAGTATTTT
CDR3 protein: CASKAAWGTDTQYF
J gene: TRBJ2-3
V gene: TRBV5-1
clone size: .
D gene: .

CDR3 DNA: TGTGCCAGCAGCCCCCCGGTGGCTTCCTACAATGAGCAGTTCTTC
CDR3 protein: CASSPPVASYNEQFF
J gene: TRBJ2-1
V gene: TRBV7-9
clone size: few
D gene: .

CDR3 DNA: TGCGCCAGCAGCTTGCCGACAGGGGCCCAAGAGACCCAGTACTTC
CDR3 protein: CASSLPTGAQETQYF
J gene: TRBJ2-5
V gene: TRBV5-1
clone size: many
D gene: TRBD1

CDR3 DNA: TGTGCCAGCAGTTCCGCCCCCGAGCGAAATCAGCCCCAGCATTTT
CDR3 protein: CASSSAPERNQPQHF
J gene: TRBJ1-5
V gene: TRBV12-3/TRBV12-4
clone size: few
D gene: .

CDR3 DNA: TGTGCCAGCAGTGAAGCGAAGTGGGACAAATACACCGGGGAGCTGTTTTTT
CDR3 protein: CASSEAKWDKYTGELFF
J gene: TRBJ2-2
V gene: TRBV6-1
clone size: .
D gene: .

CDR3 DNA: TGTGCCAGCAGTGGACACAGGGGTAAGCAGGACAATGAGCAGTTCTTC
CDR3 protein: CASSGHRGKQDNEQFF
J gene: TRBJ2-1
V gene: TRBV6-1
clone size: .
D gene: TRBD1

CDR3 DNA: TGTGCCAGCAGTTCAGGGGGCCAGCAGTACTTC
CDR3 protein: CASSSGGQQYF
J gene: TRBJ2-7
V gene: TRBV6-2/TRBV6-3
clone size: .
D gene: TRBD1